This T cell receptor (beta chain) is from a study of cytomegalovirus exposure and HLA in healthy donors. Germline CDR1 and CDR2: SGDLS and YYNGEE. V shed 0 bases, J shed 6 bases, and the junction held 8 bases outside the gene matches. This CDR3 has 16 residues. The PCR ran on 60 Vbeta and 13 Jbeta primers. The method was immunoSEQ multiplex PCR; TCRdb's version includes in-frame clones alone and lacks a portion of them. The data hold around 130,000 clones, with over 60% observed a single time. Concerning this clone itself: What it binds is unknown.

Overall study results and limits: When a later analysis compared HLA-associated TCR beta chains with equally common others, the HLA-associated chains turned out to be more clonally expanded and to have lower generation probabilities. In vitro, three CMV-associated chains proved specific for CMV antigens.

This sequence was found in a woman between 55 and 75 years old in good health and CMV-seronegative. The source material was PBMCs. The V gene is TRBV9, the J gene TRBJ1-2, with 10 bases fitting TRBD1. This CDR3 reads CASSVAWTGGGHGYTF. DNA for the CDR3: TGTGCCAGCAGCGTAGCTTGGACAGGGGGAGGGCATGGCTACACCTTC.